This TCR beta chain was sequenced during a study of radiation and T cells in renal cell carcinoma. Comment on this clone: Its antigen is not identified.

Regarding the study as a whole: From baseline, blood top tumor clonotypes peaked at 2 weeks post-radiation.

V lost 0 bases, J lost 6 bases, and 2 bases stayed unmatched. Germline values: CDR1 WSHSY, CDR2 SAAADI. The CDR3 is 14 amino acids. Time point reported: blood 2 weeks post-SBRT. Treatment described: 15 Gy SBRT to primary tumor, nephrectomy 4 weeks later. Blood was sampled at baseline, 2 weeks and 4 weeks after SBRT. This renal cell carcinoma was of the clear cell type. This table comes from immunoSEQ multiplex PCR, and its TCRdb copy is limited to in-frame clones, with some not included. The sample holds about 130,000 clones; about 81% are singletons and the top ten take 1.5% to 2%. The TCR comes from a woman between 55 and 75 years old with renal cell carcinoma. The chain joins TRBV10-2 to TRBJ1-5; 7 bases map to TRBD1. The source material was blood, sampled from a patient whose treatment included radiotherapy and nephrectomy. Here the CDR3 DNA reads TGCGCCAGCAGTGAGTCAGGGGGCTCTCAGCCCCAGCATTTT. Translation: CASSESGGSQPQHF.